This TCR beta chain is from a study of technical replicates of blood from a handful of donors. V lost 5 bases, J lost 2 bases, and 13 bases lay in between. Germline values: CDR1 LNHDA, CDR2 SQIVND (reference sequence). This CDR3 contains 15 residues. Libraries were prepared by immunoSEQ multiplex PCR; TCRdb keeps only in-frame clonotypes and omits some of them. The table shows 75,000 to 100,000 clones, with approximately 96% occurring only once. Sequencing used T cells isolated from PBMCs. The receptor was isolated from a human donor in good health. V and J are TRBV19 and TRBJ1-5; D is perhaps TRBD1 (5 bases). The CDR3 loop reads CASSLGDLGNQPQHF. The DNA for the CDR3 is TGTGCCAGTAGTTTGGGGGACTTGGGCAATCAGCCCCAGCATTTT. Full variable domain (rest looked up from reference TRBV19 and TRBJ1-5): DGGITQSPKYLFRKEGQNVTLSCEQNLNHDAMYWYRQDPGQGLRLIYYSQIVNDFQKGDIAEGYSVSREKKESFPLTVTSAQKNPTAFYLCASSLGDLGNQPQHFGDGTRLSIL.